Sequencing of this TCR beta chain was carried out in a study of cytotoxic CD8 clonotypes in ibrutinib-treated CLL. V was shortened by 2 bases and J by 5 bases, with 12 bases between the two germline ends. CDR3 size: 15 residues. The germline CDR1 and CDR2 sequences are LNHDA and SQIVND (reference sequence). The assay was immunoSEQ multiplex PCR, and TCRdb's table has in-frame clones only and misses some. The data hold some 170,000 clones, with around nine tenths observed a single time. This sample comprised PBMCs, obtained at disease progression, from a patient treated with ibrutinib. This TCR derives from a human donor with chronic lymphocytic leukemia. V and J are TRBV19 and TRBJ2-2; the D gene is possibly TRBD2 (6 bases). The CDR3 is CASSIKFGGTGELFF. Here the CDR3 DNA reads TGTGCCAGTAGTATAAAATTCGGGGGAACCGGGGAGCTGTTTTTT. The full variable domain, completed using reference TRBV19 and TRBJ2-2, is DGGITQSPKYLFRKEGQNVTLSCEQNLNHDAMYWYRQDPGQGLRLIYYSQIVNDFQKGDIAEGYSVSREKKESFPLTVTSAQKNPTAFYLCASSIKFGGTGELFFGEGSRLTVL.